Included here is one TCR beta chain sequence, with context. Its antigen remains unidentified. The record originates from a study of cytomegalovirus exposure and HLA in healthy donors. Study summary: The same platform was used for the 90 to 150 validation repertoires as for the roughly 700 first-cohort repertoires, as reported in a later analysis. The study, taken as a whole, reports: Overall, approximately 150 TCR beta chains were annotated as cytomegalovirus-associated. A few CMV-associated chains were confirmed in vitro to be specific for CMV antigens.

The donors were in the approximately 120-subject validation cohort; that cohort was separate from the roughly 620-subject first cohort. Deletions cut 6 bases from V and 0 bases from J, with 15 bases between. Germline values: CDR1 MDHEN, CDR2 SYDVKM. There are 16 residues in the CDR3. The table came from immunoSEQ multiplex PCR; TCRdb's copy has only in-frame clones and leaves some out. The data show about 220,000 clones, almost 90% seen once. This receptor was obtained from a woman younger than 35 in good health and CMV-seronegative. The chain employs TRBV28 and TRBJ2-1; possibly TRBD2 for D (6 bases). The specimen was PBMCs. In nucleotides, the CDR3 is TGTGCCAGCAGACAAAGGACTACCAGCTCCTACAATGAGCAGTTCTTC. It specifies CASRQRTTSSYNEQFF.